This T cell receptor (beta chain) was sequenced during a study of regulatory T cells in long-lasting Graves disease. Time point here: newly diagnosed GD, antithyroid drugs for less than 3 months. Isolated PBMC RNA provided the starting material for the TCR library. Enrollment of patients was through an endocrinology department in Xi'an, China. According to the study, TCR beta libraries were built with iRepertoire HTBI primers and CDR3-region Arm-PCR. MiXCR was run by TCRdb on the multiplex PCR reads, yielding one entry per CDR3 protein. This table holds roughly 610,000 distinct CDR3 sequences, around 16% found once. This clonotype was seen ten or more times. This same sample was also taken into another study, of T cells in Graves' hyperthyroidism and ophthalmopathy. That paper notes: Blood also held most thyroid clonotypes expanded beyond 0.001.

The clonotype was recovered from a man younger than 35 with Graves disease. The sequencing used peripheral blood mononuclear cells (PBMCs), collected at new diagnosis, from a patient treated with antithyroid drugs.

The CDR3 protein is CASTPPWATETQYF. CDR3 nucleotide sequence: TGTGCCAGCACCCCGCCCTGGGCCACGGAGACCCAGTACTTC. The rearrangement links TRBV6-1 to TRBJ2-5; D gene ambiguous. The V and J ends lost 7 bases and 5 bases respectively, with 17 bases between them. The CDR3 extends over 14 amino acids. Germline V gene lookup returns CDR1 MNHNS and CDR2 SASEGT.